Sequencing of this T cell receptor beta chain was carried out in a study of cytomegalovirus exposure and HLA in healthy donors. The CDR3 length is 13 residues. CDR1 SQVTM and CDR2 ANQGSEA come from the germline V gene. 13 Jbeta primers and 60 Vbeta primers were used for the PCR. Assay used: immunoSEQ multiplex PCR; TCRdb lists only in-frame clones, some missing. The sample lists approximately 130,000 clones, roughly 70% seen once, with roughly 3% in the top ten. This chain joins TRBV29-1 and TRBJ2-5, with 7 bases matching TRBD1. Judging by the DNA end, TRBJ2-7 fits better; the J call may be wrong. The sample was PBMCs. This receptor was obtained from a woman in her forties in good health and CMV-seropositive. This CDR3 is CSVGQGSSYEQYF. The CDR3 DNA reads TGCAGCGTTGGACAGGGTAGTTCCTACGAGCAGTACTTC.